This T cell receptor (beta chain) originates from a study of beta chain features in type 1 diabetes. The CDR3 sequence is 13 residues long. In germline, CDR1 is MGHDK, CDR2 SYGVNS. V lost 1 base to trimming and J lost 9 bases, with 10 bases between them. As every portion of the isolated RNA was reverse transcribed, the sequencing read expressed TCRB transcripts. TCRdb keeps only in-frame clones here, not all; method: immunoSEQ multiplex PCR. The sample records about 360,000 clones, about 12% being singletons. The sample comprised naive CD4+ T cells from blood. The rearrangement links TRBV25-1 to TRBJ1-5; D remains ambiguous. The source is a man younger than 30 in good health. CDR3 region: CASSESNLRPQHF. The CDR3 DNA sequence: TGTGCCAGCAGTGAATCGAACTTGAGGCCCCAGCATTTT.